Sequencing of this T cell receptor (beta chain) was carried out in a study of shared clonotypes between healthy human individuals. V was cut by 6 bases and J by 4 bases, with 19 bases left in between. Germline V CDR1 and CDR2: LNHDA, SQIVND (reference sequence). This CDR3 has 15 amino acids. The DNA input per sorted-subset replicate PCR was about 190 ng, corresponding to some 33,000 T cell genomes. Method: immunoSEQ multiplex PCR; TCRdb's copy keeps in-frame clones and lacks some. This table holds about 870,000 clones, almost 95% found once. General study results and limits: Between four donors, naive CD4 clonotypes were shared at a level of about 5%. Relative to their counterparts shared across all four donors, non-shared clonotypes exhibited diminished generation probabilities.

CD45RO-negative, CCR7-positively selected cells formed the naive CD8 fraction, excluding terminally differentiated effector memory CD45RA+ cells. As regards this clone: The antigen is not known.

The chain is built from TRBV19 and TRBJ2-7, with D possibly matching TRBD1 (8 bases). The material sequenced was naive CD8+ T cells sorted from blood. This TCR was sampled from a man aged 30-40 years in good health. This CDR3 is CASRPAGQEIYEQYF. The CDR3 bases are TGTGCCAGTAGGCCAGCGGGACAGGAGATTTACGAGCAGTACTTC. The full variable domain, with the rest looked up from reference TRBV19 and TRBJ2-7, is DGGITQSPKYLFRKEGQNVTLSCEQNLNHDAMYWYRQDPGQGLRLIYYSQIVNDFQKGDIAEGYSVSREKKESFPLTVTSAQKNPTAFYLCASRPAGQEIYEQYFGPGTRLTVT.